This T cell receptor (beta chain) was captured in a study of blood T cell repertoires in COVID-19. The overall study: Material from acute and convalescent COVID-19 was sourced from the United States, Italy and Spain. In each case, the material was cDNA or gDNA derived from T cells, B-cell-depleted T cells, or PBMCs.

Profiled with immunoSEQ multiplex PCR; TCRdb holds only in-frame clones, not every one. The table shows about 490,000 clones, with 70% to 90% occurring only once. Trimming took off 0 bases at V and 2 bases at J, with 11 bases between the two ends. Germline V lookup: CDR1 MNHEY, CDR2 SVGAGI. The CDR3 is 16 amino acids. Material for sequencing was peripheral blood. V gene TRBV6-5 combines with J gene TRBJ1-3, with D unclear. This receptor was taken from a human donor in a cohort sampled during active COVID-19. CDR3 sequence reads: CASSYSSGRPGNTIYF. CDR3 nucleotides: TGTGCCAGCAGTTACTCGAGCGGGCGACCTGGAAACACCATATATTTT.